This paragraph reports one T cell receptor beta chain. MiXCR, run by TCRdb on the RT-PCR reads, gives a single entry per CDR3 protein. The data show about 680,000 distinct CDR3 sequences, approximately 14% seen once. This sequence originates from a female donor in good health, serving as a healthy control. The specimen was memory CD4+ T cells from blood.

CDR3 in amino acids: CASSPPRGTPDGTDTQYF. The CDR3, as DNA: TGTGCCAGCTCACCACCTAGGGGGACTCCCGATGGAACAGATACGCAGTATTTT. V and J are TRBV18 and TRBJ2-3, with D possibly called TRBD1 or TRBD2 (6 bases each). CDR3 size: 18 residues. V lost 0 bases, J lost 3 bases, and 19 bases lay in between. CDR1 and CDR2 (germline): KGHSH, LQKENI.